Each of the 12 T cell receptor beta chains below was sequenced from the same sample in a study of T-cell memory formation after mild COVID-19. TCRdb processed the 5' RACE reads anew with MiXCR; each CDR3 protein has one entry. The table shows 120,000 to 150,000 distinct CDR3 sequences, with about 19% occurring only once. The sequencing sample was made of PBMCs or a T cell subset sorted from them (not recorded which). These receptors were collected from an adult woman who had mild COVID-19 (a few samples of this study predate the infection). Cell type and time point are not known.

This clonotype has just a few counts. The J gene is TRBJ1-2, the V gene TRBV24-1, with 9 nucleotides matching TRBD1. The trim removed 4 bases at V and 8 bases at J, leaving 10 bases unmatched. This CDR3 has 15 amino acids. Germline-derived CDR1 and CDR2 are KGHDR and SFDVKD. The CDR3 nucleotides read TGTGCCACCAGTGACTACCGGGACAGGGAGGAGGGCTACACCTTC. Amino acid sequence: CATSDYRDREEGYTF.

The sample holds a few counts of this clonotype. The genes are TRBV12-3 or TRBV12-4 and TRBJ2-1, with TRBD1 identical over 10 bases. The CDR3 covers 15 residues. V lost 4 bases and J lost 12; bases outside the gene matches: 12. CDR3 coding DNA: TGTGCCAGCAGTTGGGCGGGACAGGGGACGGGGGGGCAGTTCTTC. Translated: CASSWAGQGTGGQFF.

The sample holds a few counts of this clonotype. CDR3 sequence (DNA): TGCGCCAGCAGCCATTATATCAGGGAAGAGGCGCAGTATTTT. Its translation: CASSHYIREEAQYF. The chain links TRBV5-1 to TRBJ2-3; D possibly corresponds to TRBD1 (5 bases). CDR3 length: 14 residues. V was trimmed by 4 bases and J by 10 bases, leaving 19 bases between them. Germline CDR1 and CDR2: SGHRS and YFSETQ.

The rearrangement links TRBV6-1 to TRBJ1-1; 11 bases align to TRBD1. Trimming cost V 5 bases and J 3 bases; bases outside gene matches: 11. Germline V gene sequence: CDR1 MNHNS, CDR2 SASEGT. The CDR3 totals 17 residues. The CDR3 DNA reads as TGTGCCAGCAGTCCCCGGACAGGGGGCCGCCTGCACACTGAAGCTTTCTTT. Amino acid sequence: CASSPRTGGRLHTEAFF.

This clonotype was recorded a few times. V and J are TRBV9 and TRBJ1-1, with 10 bases lining up with TRBD1. CDR1 and CDR2 from the germline V gene are SGDLS and YYNGEE. This CDR3 region has 12 residues. Trimming removed 3 bases from V and 10 bases from J; junction bases left unmatched: 3. CDR3 nucleotides: TGTGCCAGCAGCGGGGGACAGGGGAGAGCTTTCTTT. Encoded protein: CASSGGQGRAFF.

The chain carries TRBV19 and TRBJ1-1; D possibly corresponds to TRBD1 (5 bases). The CDR3 totals 18 residues. Germline lookup yields CDR1 LNHDA and CDR2 SQIVND (reference sequence). Trimming stripped 3 bases from V and 2 bases from J, with 22 bases between. The CDR3 sequence: CASSIRRGRDVGNTEAFF. CDR3 bases: TGTGCCAGTAGTATTCGGAGGGGAAGGGACGTAGGAAACACTGAAGCTTTCTTT.

A few counts support this clonotype. The rearrangement uses TRBV10-3 and TRBJ2-2, with D unclear. The CDR3 totals 15 residues. With 4 bases removed from V and 1 base from J, the gap between germline ends came to 10 bases. Germline V gene sequence: CDR1 ENHRY, CDR2 SYGVKD. The CDR3: CAISAKLENTGELFF. As DNA, the CDR3 is TGTGCCATCAGTGCTAAACTGGAGAACACCGGGGAGCTGTTTTTT.

V is TRBV18 and J is TRBJ2-7, with no clear D. Germline CDR1 and CDR2: KGHSH and LQKENI. This CDR3 has 13 amino acids. Trimming pared 3 bases from V and 3 bases from J, leaving 9 bases between. The CDR3 loop reads CASSPGYFYEQYF. The CDR3, as DNA: TGTGCCAGCTCACCCGGTTATTTCTACGAGCAGTACTTC. Variable domain in full (rest from reference TRBV18 and TRBJ2-7): NAGVMQNPRHLVRRRGQEARLRCSPMKGHSHVYWYRQLPEEGLKFMVYLQKENIIDESGMPKERFSAEFPKEGPSILRIQQVVRGDSAAYFCASSPGYFYEQYFGPGTRLTVT.

This clonotype was seen only a few times. One end of the junction varies from germline; a read error may be responsible. V usage is TRBV5-1 and J usage is TRBJ2-2; possible D gene TRBD2, 5 bases. Germline CDR1 is SGHRS and CDR2 is YFSETQ. This CDR3 has 13 amino acids. CDR3: CASSLMPPGELSF. Here the CDR3 DNA reads TGCGCCAGCAGCTTGATGCCTCCCGGGGAGCTGTCTTTT.

The J gene is TRBJ2-7, the V gene TRBV12-3 or TRBV12-4, with 8 positions matching TRBD1. V was clipped by 5 bases and J by 7 bases; unmatched bases: 7. The CDR3 spans 13 residues. The DNA for the CDR3 is TGTGCCAGCAGTCAAGACAGGGGTGGGGAGCAGTACTTC. This sequence encodes CASSQDRGGEQYF.

This clonotype was found a few times. This sequence joins TRBV27 and TRBJ1-3; TRBD1 is a possible D gene (5 bases). Trimming took off 7 bases at V and 2 bases at J, with 6 bases between the two ends. The germline gives CDR1 MNHEY, CDR2 SMNVEV (reference sequence). This CDR3 is built from 12 residues. The CDR3 loop is CASTGPGNTIYF. The DNA for the CDR3 is TGTGCCAGCACGGGGCCTGGAAACACCATATATTTT.

This chain uses TRBV18 with TRBJ2-3, with D possibly TRBD1 on 5 matching bases. CDR1 is KGHSH and CDR2 is LQKENI in the germline V gene. Trimming took off 3 bases at V and 2 bases at J, with 12 bases between the two ends. The CDR3 covers 15 residues. The CDR3 is CASSPQGLLTDTQYF. CDR3 DNA sequence: TGTGCCAGCTCACCCCAGGGTCTACTCACAGATACGCAGTATTTT.